The 30 T cell receptor beta chains presented below share a single source sample, sequenced in a study of tumor-infiltrating lymphocytes in primary liver carcinoma. Using a constant-region primer together with ProtoScript II reverse transcriptase, TCR beta cDNA was made from 500 to 650 ng of total RNA. Investigators got TCR beta libraries out of three nested multiplex PCR rounds, done with slightly modified ARM-PCR. TRBV1-TRBV30 forward primers and a C-beta reverse primer were used in the first two PCR rounds, which each ran for about 11 cycles. TCRdb processed the multiplex PCR reads anew with MiXCR; each CDR3 protein has one entry. The repertoire has around 26,000 distinct CDR3 sequences, approximately 78% of them found once; the top ten carry approximately 49%. Unsorted bulk tissue of roughly 20-31 mg yielded co-extracted RNA and DNA. Sequencing was done on a sample of liver tumor tissue from sampling region 3. Subset given: tumor region T3, left-lateral pole. The receptors here all came from a man aged 35 to 55 with primary liver carcinoma and hepatitis B virus infection.

Concerning this clonotype: A much larger clone is a single base away; this may be a read error. This sequence joins TRBV11-1 and TRBJ2-7; TRBD2 agrees at 12 bases. The germline CDR1 and CDR2 sequences are SGHAT and FQDESV (reference sequence). The CDR3 runs 18 residues. V trimming: 2 bases; J trimming: 2 bases; junction bases outside the gene matches: 10. The CDR3 coding sequence is TGTGCCAGCAGCTTAATGAGGACGACTAGCGGGAGACCCTACGAGCAGTACTTC. Protein product: CASSLMRTTSGRPYEQYF. The full variable domain, its missing parts supplied by reference TRBV11-1 and TRBJ2-7, is EAEVAQSPRYKITEKSQAVAFWCDPISGHATLYWYRQILGQGPELLVQFQDESVVDDSQLPKDRFSAERLKGVDSTLKIQPAELGDSAMYLCASSLMRTTSGRPYEQYFGPGTRLTVT.

This clonotype has just a few counts. The rearrangement links TRBV6-5 to TRBJ2-3, with a tentative D call TRBD1 (6 bases). V was cut by 5 bases and J by 10 bases, with 22 bases left in between. Germline V CDR1 and CDR2: MNHEY, SVGAGI. This CDR3 contains 15 residues. Here the CDR3 DNA reads TGTGCCAGCAGTCTTACAGCGGACAGCCTGGATGCGCAGTATTTT. This sequence encodes CASSLTADSLDAQYF.

This clonotype was counted between two and nine times. V gene TRBV4-1 combines with J gene TRBJ2-3; D not resolved. The length of the CDR3 is 14 residues. Deletions cut 4 bases from V and 5 bases from J, with 13 bases between. Germline V gene lookup returns CDR1 MGHRA and CDR2 YSYEKL. DNA for the CDR3: TGCGCCAGCAGCCGACGAAGCTGGGAAGATACGCAGTATTTT. Its translation: CASSRRSWEDTQYF.

This clonotype appeared a few times. One junction end does not reproduce the germline sequence, and a read error may be involved. V usage is TRBV29-1 and J usage is TRBJ1-1; no firm D call. The CDR3 runs 12 residues. Germline V gene sequence: CDR1 SQVTM, CDR2 ANQGSEA. Here the CDR3 DNA reads TGCAGCGTTGATCGAGGGCGGTCTGAAGCCTTCTTT. Translation gives CSVDRGRSEAFF.

As regards this clonotype: Likely a read error: the CDR3 ends without its conserved phenylalanine or tryptophan. The CDR3 coding sequence is TGTGCCACCCTCGGACTAGCGGGAGGCATCCTCCAAGAGACCCAGTACCTC. Its translation: CATLGLAGGILQETQYL. The V and J genes are TRBV6-5 and TRBJ2-5, with 14 bases that match TRBD2. The ends lost 10 bases at V and 1 base at J; junction bases unmatched: 11. Germline CDR1 MNHEY, CDR2 SVGAGI. The length of the CDR3 is 17 residues.

The CDR3 here is CASSQAGSFGTDIQYF. The CDR3 coding sequence is TGCGCCAGCAGCCAAGCAGGGAGCTTCGGCACAGATATACAGTATTTT. This rearrangement joins TRBV4-1 to TRBJ2-3, with D possibly being TRBD1 or TRBD2 (5 bases each). Germline values: CDR1 MGHRA, CDR2 YSYEKL. The CDR3 length is 16 residues. V was clipped by 1 base and J by 12 bases, with 23 bases between them.

V is TRBV12-3 or TRBV12-4 and J is TRBJ1-2, with 7 positions matching TRBD1. The ends lost 5 bases at V and 2 bases at J; junction bases unmatched: 8. The CDR3 sequence is 15 residues long. CDR3 in DNA: TGTGCCAGCAGTCCCGGACAGGAGGCAAACTATGGCTACACCTTC. This sequence encodes CASSPGQEANYGYTF.

A word on this clonotype: A junction end diverges from the germline sequence, so it may reflect a read error. V usage is TRBV4-2 and J usage is TRBJ2-3; TRBD2 agrees at 10 bases. This CDR3 is built from 18 residues. Germline V CDR1 and CDR2: LGHNA, YNFKEQ. CDR3 sequence: CANSQVALLAGATDTQCF. In DNA form, the CDR3 reads TGTGCCAACAGCCAAGTGGCGCTTCTAGCGGGAGCGACAGATACACAGTGTTTT.

This clonotype was seen only once. Lacking the conserved final phenylalanine or tryptophan, this CDR3 likely reflects a read error. The chain has TRBV29-1 and TRBJ2-7; D is possibly TRBD1 (6 bases). CDR1 SQVTM and CDR2 ANQGSEA come from the germline V gene. The CDR3 runs to 14 residues. The V and J ends lost 5 bases and 5 bases respectively, with 19 bases between them. For the CDR3, the DNA is TGCAGCGTTCCCAAGCCGGGGCAGGGGAACGAGCAGTACTTA. As protein: CSVPKPGQGNEQYL.

As to this clonotype: One end of the junction does not line up with germline, which may come from a read error. This chain joins TRBV10-2 and TRBJ1-2; D gene unclear. The germline V gene has CDR1 WSHSY and CDR2 SAAADI. This CDR3 spans 14 amino acids. The CDR3 here is CASSGSGRNYGYSF. As DNA, the CDR3 is TGCGCCAGCAGTGGGTCGGGCAGAAACTATGGCTACAGCTTC.

This clonotype came up many times. A read error may produce the germline difference seen at one junction end. The chain has TRBV12-3 or TRBV12-4 and TRBJ2-1; D is undetermined. The CDR3 is 13 amino acids. CDR3 sequence (DNA): TGTGCCAGCAGTTTAGGGTTATTCAATGACCAGTTCTTC. This codes for CASSLGLFNDQFF.

In the case of this clonotype: Its ends do not fully match the called genes, so a read error is possible. The V and J genes are TRBV12-3 or TRBV12-4 and TRBJ2-6; the D gene could be TRBD1 or TRBD2 (5 bases each). The CDR3 has 16 residues. The CDR3 bases are TGCGCCAGCATCTCCGGGACCGACTATGGGGCCAACGTCCTGACTTTC. It translates to CASISGTDYGANVLTF.

This clonotype was counted between two and nine times. The CDR3 is CAISVSTWRSTDTQYF. The DNA of the CDR3 is TGTGCCATCAGTGTGTCGACTTGGCGGAGCACAGATACGCAGTATTTT. The rearrangement joins TRBV10-3 to TRBJ2-3, with D uncertain. Germline V gives CDR1 ENHRY, CDR2 SYGVKD. The CDR3 is 16 amino acids. Trimming cost V 4 bases and J 0 bases, with 14 bases left between them.

In the case of this clonotype: A much larger clonotype is one base distant, so this may be a read error. The chain is built from TRBV5-6 and TRBJ2-7; unclear D gene. Germline CDR1 and CDR2: SGHDT and YYEEEE. This CDR3 has 14 amino acids. Trimming stripped 4 bases from V and 5 bases from J, with 16 bases between. CDR3 nucleotides: TGTGCCAGCAGCGTACCGAGACCGCTCCACGAGCAGTACTTC. Amino acid sequence: CASSVPRPLHEQYF.

Regarding this clonotype: A read error may produce the germline difference seen at one junction end. The chain joins TRBV11-2 to TRBJ1-4; D call uncertain. Germline V CDR1 and CDR2: SGHAT, FQNNGV. This CDR3 is built from 16 residues. This chain's CDR3 is CASSKTPGVTNEKPFF. The CDR3 DNA reads TGTGCCAGCAGCAAGACGCCAGGAGTAACAAATGAAAAACCGTTTTTT. Supplemented by reference TRBV11-2 and TRBJ1-4, the full variable domain reads EAGVAQSPRYKIIEKRQSVAFWCNPISGHATLYWYQQILGQGPKLLIQFQNNGVVDDSQLPKDRFSAERLKGVDSTLKIQPAKLEDSAVYLCASSKTPGVTNEKPFFGSGTQLSVL.

Note on this clonotype: The junction shows a germline mismatch at one end, possibly a read error. The chain has TRBV10-3 and TRBJ1-2; D gene ambiguous. Germline V gene sequence: CDR1 ENHRY, CDR2 SYGVKD. The CDR3 extends over 13 amino acids. This CDR3 reads CVIGWSGNYGYAF. CDR3 DNA: TGTGTCATCGGGTGGAGCGGAAACTATGGCTACGCCTTC.

The V gene is TRBV6-6, the J gene TRBJ2-1; a weak D match, TRBD1 (6 bases). The germline CDR1 and CDR2 sequences are MNHNY and SVGAGI (reference sequence). The length of the CDR3 is 17 residues. V lost 5 bases to trimming and J lost 6 bases, with 23 bases between them. CDR3 in amino acids: CASSAPLGALGSNEQFF. The CDR3, as DNA: TGTGCCAGCAGTGCCCCGTTGGGGGCATTGGGATCCAATGAGCAGTTCTTC.

The gene calls are TRBV19 and TRBJ2-3; D gene uncertain. This CDR3 is 11 amino acids long. V shed 0 bases and J shed 6 bases, with 1 base lying between them. Germline V gene lookup returns CDR1 LNHDA and CDR2 SQIVND (reference sequence). The CDR3 DNA is TGTGCCAGTAGTATAGACGATACGCAGTATTTT. It specifies CASSIDDTQYF.

As concerns this clonotype: At one of its ends the junction is not consistent with the germline gene, which may arise from a read error. The chain is built from TRBV6-6 and TRBJ2-2, with TRBD2 matching 8 bases. CDR1 and CDR2 from the germline V gene are MNHNY and SVGAGI (reference sequence). The CDR3 spans 20 residues. CDR3 DNA: TGTGCTAGCAGTCCGCTCGTGGGATTAGCGGGGCCAACGAACACCGGGGGGCTGTTTTTT. Encoded protein: CASSPLVGLAGPTNTGGLFF.

The chain is built from TRBV5-6 and TRBJ2-7; no firm D call. V lost 0 bases and J lost 13, with 17 bases in between. The germline V gene has CDR1 SGHDT and CDR2 YYEEEE. This CDR3 spans 13 amino acids. DNA of the CDR3: TGTGCCAGCAGCTTGGCGATCGGGTTTTGGCACTACTTC. Translating it yields CASSLAIGFWHYF.

As regards this clonotype: This CDR3 is missing its conserved last phenylalanine or tryptophan, likely due to a read error. The DNA is left out, because the CDR3 cannot be placed on it with certainty; the CDR3 is given as TCRdb lists it. The chain uses TRBV13 and TRBJ2-7; the D segment call TRBD2 is taken from the table without a DNA check. The germline V gene has CDR1 PRHDT and CDR2 FYEKMQ (reference sequence). The CDR3 totals 17 residues, both ends included. The CDR3 is CASSLGRGLAGSYERYL.

With regard to this clonotype: One end of the junction varies from germline; a read error may be responsible. The J gene is TRBJ1-1, the V gene TRBV10-2; D might be TRBD1 (6 bases). Germline V gives CDR1 WSHSY, CDR2 SAAADI. The CDR3 totals 14 residues. This CDR3 reads CASKSGTKNTEAVF. The CDR3 nucleotides read TGCGCCAGTAAATCAGGGACAAAGAACACTGAAGCTGTCTTT.

Turning to this clonotype: Since a much larger clone is just one base distant, this may be a read error. The chain carries TRBV15 and TRBJ2-5, with D tentatively TRBD2 (5 bases). CDR3 size: 15 residues. In germline, CDR1 is LNHNV, CDR2 YYDKDF (reference sequence). The DNA for the CDR3 is TGTGCCACCAGCAGAGATGGCCTGGTCGGGGAGATCCAGTACTTC. Its protein is CATSRDGLVGEIQYF.

The rearrangement joins TRBV5-5 to TRBJ2-4; D not certain. Germline V lookup: CDR1 SGHKS, CDR2 YYEKEE (reference sequence). V gave up 0 bases and J gave up 1 base, with 5 bases separating them. This CDR3 is built from 14 residues. As DNA, the CDR3 is TGTGCCAGCAGCTTGGAACAGGCCAAAAACATTCAGTACTTC. The encoded protein is CASSLEQAKNIQYF.

Sample share makes this clonotype medium-sized. The chain combines TRBV10-2 with TRBJ2-3; D not certain. The germline V and J ends were trimmed by 7 bases and 4 bases, with 6 bases remaining between them. The CDR3 covers 11 residues. Germline values: CDR1 WSHSY, CDR2 SAAADI. The CDR3 is CASTPADTQYF. In DNA form, the CDR3 reads TGCGCCAGCACTCCGGCAGATACGCAGTATTTT.

Worth noting for this clonotype: One end of the junction varies from germline; a read error may be responsible. The chain employs TRBV5-1 and TRBJ2-3; maybe TRBD2 (6 bases). Germline-derived CDR1 and CDR2 are SGHRS and YFSETQ. This CDR3 region has 16 residues. The CDR3: CASSLGSGDWGDTHYF. CDR3 bases: TGTGCCAGCAGCTTGGGATCGGGGGATTGGGGAGATACGCACTATTTT.

About this clonotype: The final CDR3 position lacks the conserved phenylalanine or tryptophan, pointing to a likely read error. The chain recombines TRBV9 with TRBJ2-1, with 8 positions matching TRBD2. The CDR3 loop spans 14 amino acids. Per germline, CDR1 SGDLS and CDR2 YYNGEE. In nucleotides, the CDR3 is TGTGCCAACAGCGTAGCGGGGAGGATCCATGAACAGTTCTTA. Translating gives CANSVAGRIHEQFL.

With respect to this clonotype: The junction departs from germline at one end; a sequencing error may be responsible. The chain joins TRBV11-2 to TRBJ2-5, with 8 bases fitting TRBD2. Germline CDR1 and CDR2: SGHAT and FQNNGV. This CDR3 contains 16 residues. CDR3 nucleotide sequence: TGTGCCAGCATCCATACACCTGGCGGGGGGAAAGAGACCAAGTACTTC. Its protein product is CASIHTPGGGKETKYF.

About this clonotype: The CDR3 carries no conserved terminal phenylalanine or tryptophan, so it likely arises from a read error. V usage is TRBV4-1 and J usage is TRBJ1-2; possibly TRBD1 for D (5 bases). Germline-derived CDR1 and CDR2 are MGHRA and YSYEKL. The CDR3 is 14 amino acids. The V and J ends lost 1 base and 5 bases respectively, with 11 bases between them. Written as DNA, the CDR3 is TGCGCCAGCAGCCAAGGGGACTGGAAATATGGCTACACCTCC. Translated, it gives CASSQGDWKYGYTS.

This clonotype was detected ten times or more. The rearrangement uses TRBV6-5 and TRBJ2-7; 14 bases are a match to TRBD2. Trimming took 6 bases from V and 0 from J; bases not matched to a gene: 7. The CDR3 has 17 amino acids. Germline assignment: CDR1 MNHEY and CDR2 SVGAGI. The CDR3 sequence: CASSFAGTSGSSYEQYF. The CDR3 DNA sequence: TGTGCCAGCAGCTTCGCCGGGACTAGCGGGAGCTCCTACGAGCAGTACTTC.